These 26 T cell receptor beta chains were sequenced from one sample in a study of shared clonotypes between healthy human individuals. Terminally differentiated effector memory CD45RA+ cells were excluded by CCR7 positive selection of CD45RO-negative cells. Sequencing used immunoSEQ multiplex PCR; TCRdb keeps in-frame clones, though not all of them. Of about 580,000 clones in the sample, nearly 98% are singletons; the top ten hold 0.3%. Material: naive CD8+ T cells sorted from blood. The receptors derive from a man aged 25-45 years in good health.

The chain combines TRBV7-9 with TRBJ2-1; TRBD2 matches at 16 bases. The germline CDR1 and CDR2 sequences are SEHNR and FQNEAQ (reference sequence). The V gene end was trimmed by 5 bases and the J gene end by 9 bases; junction bases not matched to a gene: 16. The CDR3 has 19 residues. The CDR3 region has the DNA TGTGCCAGCAGCCTCCGCCCGGGACTAGCGGGAGGGCAAGAGGTTGAGCAGTTCTTC. Protein: CASSLRPGLAGGQEVEQFF.

This chain links TRBV4-3 with TRBJ1-2, with D perhaps TRBD1 (6 bases). The CDR3 is 18 residues long. Germline loops: CDR1 LGHNA, CDR2 YSLEER. V was clipped by 0 bases and J by 1 base, with 18 bases between them. For the CDR3, the DNA is TGCGCCAGCAGCCAAGATAGGGGGACAAGTAATTATAACTATGGCTACACCTTC. It translates to CASSQDRGTSNYNYGYTF.

The chain is built from TRBV7-6 and TRBJ2-2; tentative D call: TRBD2 (5 bases). The germline gives CDR1 SGHVS, CDR2 FNYEAQ. With 2 bases removed from V and 0 bases from J, the gap between germline ends came to 7 bases. The CDR3 is 15 residues long. DNA for the CDR3: TGTGCCAGCAGCTTAACGGGGACGAACACCGGGGAGCTGTTTTTT. As protein: CASSLTGTNTGELFF.

V and J are TRBV9 and TRBJ1-1; D possibly corresponds to TRBD1 (6 bases). Looked up from germline, CDR1 is SGDLS and CDR2 is YYNGEE. There are 15 residues in the CDR3. The V gene lost 4 bases and the J gene lost 1 base, with 14 bases spanning the gap. In DNA form, the CDR3 reads TGTGCCAGCAGCCCTCCCACAGGGACGAACACTGAAGCTTTCTTT. Residues: CASSPPTGTNTEAFF.

This clone was observed a single time. CDR3 nucleotides: TGTGCCAGCAGTTTTAATCCCTACGAGCAGTACTTC. Its protein product is CASSFNPYEQYF. The rearrangement uses TRBV28 and TRBJ2-7; D is unclear. V dropped 3 bases and J dropped 2 bases, with 5 bases sitting between them. Germline V gene data show CDR1 as MDHEN and CDR2 as SYDVKM. The CDR3 totals 12 residues. Full variable domain (remainder filled in from reference TRBV28 and TRBJ2-7): DVKVTQSSRYLVKRTGEKVFLECVQDMDHENMFWYRQDPGLGLRLIYFSYDVKMKEKGDIPEGYSVSREKKERFSLILESASTNQTSMYLCASSFNPYEQYFGPGTRLTVT.

The gene calls are TRBV10-3 and TRBJ2-1, with 8 bases matching TRBD1. The CDR3 runs 13 residues. V was pared by 10 bases and J by 0 bases, with 2 bases of the junction left unmatched. Per germline, CDR1 ENHRY and CDR2 SYGVKD. The CDR3 nucleotides are TGTGCCAGCACAGGGGGCTCCTACAATGAGCAGTTCTTC. Amino acids: CASTGGSYNEQFF.

The rearrangement links TRBV19 to TRBJ1-4, with a tentative D call TRBD1 (5 bases). The CDR3 has 16 residues. Germline assignment: CDR1 LNHDA and CDR2 SQIVND (reference sequence). Between the trimmed V and J ends, which lost 0 bases and 1 base, there was a span of 9 bases. CDR3 sequence reads: CASSIDITGTNEKLFF. For the CDR3, the DNA is TGTGCCAGTAGTATAGATATCACAGGAACTAATGAAAAACTGTTTTTT.

This chain uses TRBV18 with TRBJ2-1; 9 bases are shared with TRBD2. The CDR3 is made up of 16 amino acids. V lost 2 bases, J lost 7 bases, and 9 bases stayed unmatched. Germline CDR1 is KGHSH and CDR2 is LQKENI. CDR3 sequence (DNA): TGTGCCAGCTCACCAGACCGCGGGAGGGGGAATAATGAGCAGTTCTTC. It translates to CASSPDRGRGNNEQFF. The variable domain in full, with the rest retrieved from reference TRBV18 and TRBJ2-1, is NAGVMQNPRHLVRRRGQEARLRCSPMKGHSHVYWYRQLPEEGLKFMVYLQKENIIDESGMPKERFSAEFPKEGPSILRIQQVVRGDSAAYFCASSPDRGRGNNEQFFGPGTRLTVL.

In this sample, this clone turned up once. The gene calls are TRBV10-1 and TRBJ2-1, with 15 bases lining up with TRBD2. The length of the CDR3 is 20 residues. Germline CDR1 reads WNHNN; CDR2 reads SYGVQD (reference sequence). Trimming removed 0 bases from V and 0 bases from J; junction bases left unmatched: 6. The CDR3 DNA reads as TGCGCCAGCAGTGAGTCGACCGGGACTAGCGGGAGGAACTCCTACAATGAGCAGTTCTTC. As protein: CASSESTGTSGRNSYNEQFF.

CDR3 amino acids: CASSGQDGYTF. DNA of the CDR3: TGTGCCAGCAGCGGACAGGATGGCTACACCTTC. The chain combines TRBV2 with TRBJ1-2; TRBD1 aligns across 7 bases. CDR1 is SNHLY, CDR2 FYNNEI, per germline. The CDR3 is 11 amino acids. V dropped 6 bases and J dropped 6; count of bases not matched to a gene: 1.

The chain couples TRBV10-3 to TRBJ2-7; D not resolved. CDR1 and CDR2 (germline): ENHRY, SYGVKD. CDR3 size: 12 residues. V dropped 9 bases and J dropped 2 bases, with 11 bases sitting between them. CDR3 protein: CAIRTETYEQYF. In DNA form, the CDR3 reads TGTGCCATTCGGACGGAGACCTACGAGCAGTACTTC.

The gene calls are TRBV27 and TRBJ2-1; 8 bases line up with TRBD2. Germline V gives CDR1 MNHEY, CDR2 SMNVEV (reference sequence). This CDR3 is 14 amino acids long. Unmatched junction bases numbered 4, after V lost 6 bases and J lost 3 bases. The CDR3: CASSPGLVYNEQFF. As DNA, the CDR3 is TGTGCCAGCAGCCCGGGACTAGTCTACAATGAGCAGTTCTTC.

The V call is TRBV28, the J call TRBJ2-5, with 8 bases aligning to TRBD2. V trimming: 5 bases; J trimming: 4 bases; junction bases outside the gene matches: 9. The CDR3 contains 15 residues. The V gene's germline CDR1 is MDHEN and CDR2 SYDVKM. CDR3 residues: CASSPWGAGAETQYF. CDR3 sequence (DNA): TGTGCCAGCAGTCCTTGGGGAGCGGGAGCAGAGACCCAGTACTTC.

The V gene is TRBV11-2, the J gene TRBJ2-7; D possibly corresponds to TRBD2 (5 bases). V dropped 6 bases and J dropped 3 bases, with 18 bases sitting between them. From germline, CDR1 is SGHAT and CDR2 FQNNGV. This CDR3 spans 15 amino acids. The DNA of the CDR3 is TGTGCCAGCAGGACGTGGGGAGACGCTCGCTACGAGCAGTACTTC. Amino acid sequence: CASRTWGDARYEQYF.

The chain uses TRBV4-2 and TRBJ2-2, with D unclear. This CDR3 region has 13 residues. In germline, CDR1 is LGHNA, CDR2 YNFKEQ. Deletions cut 0 bases from V and 6 bases from J, with 5 bases between. The CDR3 nucleotides read TGTGCCAGCAGCCAAGAGGAGTCCGGGGAGCTGTTTTTT. Residues: CASSQEESGELFF.

The V and J genes are TRBV6-5 and TRBJ2-1, with a tentative D call TRBD2 (5 bases). CDR1 and CDR2 from the germline V gene are MNHEY and SVGAGI. Trimming shortened V by 0 bases and J by 8 bases, and 8 bases separated the two germline ends. The CDR3 covers 13 residues. CDR3 nucleotides: TGTGCCAGCAGTTACTCGAGGGTCGATGAGCAGTTCTTC. Amino acids: CASSYSRVDEQFF.

This clone was seen only once. The chain links TRBV5-4 to TRBJ2-6; weak D call: TRBD2 (5 bases). The V end was cut by 6 bases, the J end by 2 bases, with 6 bases between. The CDR3 has 13 amino acids. Germline CDR1 SGHNT, CDR2 YYREEE (reference sequence). The CDR3 region has the DNA TGTGCCAGCACGGAGGCTGGGGCCAACGTCCTGACTTTC. Translated: CASTEAGANVLTF.

CDR3: CASSWTARSNQPQHF. The CDR3 DNA reads TGTGCCAGCTCCTGGACAGCTCGTAGCAATCAGCCCCAGCATTTT. The genes are TRBV19 and TRBJ1-5; possible D gene TRBD1, 6 bases. Trimming cost V 9 bases and J 0 bases, with 15 bases left between them. Germline lookup yields CDR1 LNHDA and CDR2 SQIVND (reference sequence). The CDR3 runs 15 residues. The variable domain in full, completed from reference TRBV19 and TRBJ1-5, reads DGGITQSPKYLFRKEGQNVTLSCEQNLNHDAMYWYRQDPGQGLRLIYYSQIVNDFQKGDIAEGYSVSREKKESFPLTVTSAQKNPTAFYLCASSWTARSNQPQHFGDGTRLSIL.

The chain combines TRBV4-2 with TRBJ2-2; D possibly uses TRBD1 or TRBD2 (5 bases each). This CDR3 has 15 residues. Trimming took 0 bases from V and 4 from J, leaving 9 bases between them. Germline V gene data show CDR1 as LGHNA and CDR2 as YNFKEQ. The CDR3 spells CASSQEAGGTGELFF. In DNA, the CDR3 is TGTGCCAGCAGCCAAGAGGCTGGGGGCACCGGGGAGCTGTTTTTT.

J is TRBJ2-1 and V is TRBV5-1; D might be TRBD1 or TRBD2, each matching 5 bases. Trimming removed 0 bases from V and 3 bases from J, with 13 bases in between. In germline, CDR1 is SGHRS, CDR2 YFSETQ. The CDR3 runs 16 residues. CDR3 sequence reads: CASSLGIGTDYNEQFF. Written as DNA, the CDR3 is TGCGCCAGCAGCTTGGGTATAGGGACGGACTACAATGAGCAGTTCTTC.

This chain joins TRBV7-8 and TRBJ2-1; D is uncertain. CDR3 length equals 13 residues. The ends were cut back, 3 bases at V and 8 bases at J, with 11 bases in the middle. Germline CDR1 is SGHVS and CDR2 is FQNEAQ. The DNA for the CDR3 is TGTGCCAGCAGCTTCCCGATCGTGGATGAGCAGTTCTTC. It yields the protein CASSFPIVDEQFF.

The chain joins TRBV6-5 to TRBJ2-7, with D perhaps being TRBD1 or TRBD2 (5 bases each). CDR1 is MNHEY, CDR2 SVGAGI, per germline. This CDR3 has 15 residues. Trimming pared 2 bases from V and 3 bases from J, leaving 14 bases between. The DNA of the CDR3 is TGTGCCAGCAGTTACACCCGGGACCAACTCTACGAGCAGTACTTC. Translating gives CASSYTRDQLYEQYF.

The rearrangement links TRBV28 to TRBJ2-1; TRBD2 agrees at 8 bases. Losses at the gene ends were 11 bases for V and 4 bases for J; bases not matched to a gene: 7. Looked up from germline, CDR1 is MDHEN and CDR2 is SYDVKM. The CDR3 runs 13 residues. The CDR3 region has the DNA TGTGCCTCCGCGGGAGGAGGTTACAATGAGCAGTTCTTC. This sequence encodes CASAGGGYNEQFF.

This chain joins TRBV6-4 and TRBJ2-1; 14 bases align to TRBD2. CDR1 is MRHNA, CDR2 SNTAGT, per germline. V gave up 5 bases and J gave up 0 bases; unmatched junction bases: 6. The CDR3 has 18 amino acids. As DNA, the CDR3 is TGTGCCAGCAGTCCTGGACTAGCGGGAGGAAGCTCCTACAATGAGCAGTTCTTC. Amino acids: CASSPGLAGGSSYNEQFF.

The chain employs TRBV27 and TRBJ2-1; the D is unclear. The CDR3 runs to 14 residues. Germline assignment: CDR1 MNHEY and CDR2 SMNVEV (reference sequence). V shed 7 bases and J shed 6 bases, with 16 bases lying between them. CDR3: CASTPGSRLNEQFF. In nucleotides, the CDR3 is TGTGCCAGCACCCCGGGTTCACGGCTCAATGAGCAGTTCTTC.

V gene TRBV28 combines with J gene TRBJ1-5; D not certain. Trimming took 6 bases from V and 7 from J, leaving 19 bases between them. CDR1 and CDR2 (germline): MDHEN, SYDVKM. This CDR3 spans 15 amino acids. CDR3 residues: CASSPSRRVLQPQHF. As DNA, the CDR3 is TGTGCCAGCAGCCCTTCGAGGCGAGTATTGCAGCCCCAGCATTTT.